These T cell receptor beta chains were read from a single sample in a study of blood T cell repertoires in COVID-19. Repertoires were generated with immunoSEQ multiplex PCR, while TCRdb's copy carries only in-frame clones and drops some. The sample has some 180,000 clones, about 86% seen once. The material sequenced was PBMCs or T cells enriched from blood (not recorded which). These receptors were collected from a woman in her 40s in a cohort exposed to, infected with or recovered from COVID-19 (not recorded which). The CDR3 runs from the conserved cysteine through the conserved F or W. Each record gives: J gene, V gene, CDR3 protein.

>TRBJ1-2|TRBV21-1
CASSKGGSRRGYTF
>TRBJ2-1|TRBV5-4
CASSLDGTYNEQFF
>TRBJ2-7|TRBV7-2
CASSFPTGTPTEQYF
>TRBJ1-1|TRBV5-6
CASGNGGYTEAFF
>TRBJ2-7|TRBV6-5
CASRGTGEREQYF
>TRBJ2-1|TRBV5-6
CASSLGREGSGEQFF
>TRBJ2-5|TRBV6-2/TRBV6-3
CASSGGDSDVETQYF
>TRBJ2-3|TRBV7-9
CATTSGGPDTQYF
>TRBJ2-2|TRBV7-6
CASSLDSFRDRATGELFF
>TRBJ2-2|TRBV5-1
CASSLPPRTSGTINTGELFF
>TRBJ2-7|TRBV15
CATSRAQTGKYEQYF
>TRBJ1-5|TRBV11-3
CASSDPGGNQPQHF
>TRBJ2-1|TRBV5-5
CASSLYSSYNEQFF
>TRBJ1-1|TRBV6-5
CASSRTGGRGTEAFF
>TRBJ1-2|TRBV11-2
CASRLGSDYGYTF
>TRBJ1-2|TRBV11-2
CASSLGQGNYGYTF
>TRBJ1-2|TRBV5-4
CASSLARTGRTNYGYTF
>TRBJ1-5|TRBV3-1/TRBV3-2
CASSQDMRPNQPQHF
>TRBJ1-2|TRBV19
CASSIGSAGYTF
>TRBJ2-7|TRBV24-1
CATSDPADQAYEQYF
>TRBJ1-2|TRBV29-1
CSAQTELVSYGYTF
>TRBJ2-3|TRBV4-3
CASSQAADTQYF
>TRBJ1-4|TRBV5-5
CASSRNWGDGEKLFF
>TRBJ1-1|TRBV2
CASKGTGRTEAFF
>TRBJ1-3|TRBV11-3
CASSSRGQASGNTIYF
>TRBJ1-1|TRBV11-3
CASSFSGTLNTEAFF
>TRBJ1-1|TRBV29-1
CSVPVQGTEAFF
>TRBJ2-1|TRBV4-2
CASSQPRGEQFF
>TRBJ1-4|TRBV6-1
CASSEGPPGRNEKLFF
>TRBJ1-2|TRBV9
CASSSGSYGYTF
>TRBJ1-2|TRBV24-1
CATSDSGRAYTF
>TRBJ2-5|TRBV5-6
CASSSGGWETQYF
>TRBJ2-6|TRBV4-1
CASSQETGGAWSSGANVLTF
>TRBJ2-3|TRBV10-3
CAISESTRGPGTDTQYF
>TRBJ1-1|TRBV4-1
CASSLQGNTEAFF
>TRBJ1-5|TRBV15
CATSSSGEGRHF
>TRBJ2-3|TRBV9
CASSVPRDRGTDTQYF
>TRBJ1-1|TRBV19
CASSIEAGNTEAFF
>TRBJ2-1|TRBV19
CASSTRRLAGHSYNEQFF
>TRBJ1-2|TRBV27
CASSPGDGGYGYTF
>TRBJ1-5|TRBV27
CASSLRGQNQPQHF
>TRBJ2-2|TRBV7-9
CATGHTGELFF
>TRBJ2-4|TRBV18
CASSSSQGAPGKNIQYF
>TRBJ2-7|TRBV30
CAWTRRQGIREQYF
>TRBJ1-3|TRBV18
CASSPPDFSGNTIYF
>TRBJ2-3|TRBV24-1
CATSTYSDTQYF
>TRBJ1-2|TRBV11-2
CASSFTAVATVGYTF